A selection of T cell receptor beta chains follows, all from one sample in a study of blood T cell repertoires in COVID-19. TCRdb keeps only in-frame clones here, not all; method: immunoSEQ multiplex PCR. This table has more than 200,000 clones, 65% to 90% appearing once. The sequenced material came from PBMCs or T cells enriched from blood (not recorded which). These receptors were collected from a man between 35 and 55 years old who had recovered from COVID-19. CDR3s include the opening cysteine and the closing phenylalanine or tryptophan. D genes are given only for firm matches. A row's size may be missing; if present it is once, few, many or a size class.

TRBJ2-1 | once | TRBD2 | TRBV30 | TGTGCCTGGGGGACTAGCGGGGTTAATGAGCAGTTCTTC | CAWGTSGVNEQFF
TRBJ2-1 | . | . | TRBV21-1 | TGTGCCAGCAGCAAAGAGGCCCATCGGGAGGGGAATGAGCAGTTCTTC | CASSKEAHREGNEQFF
TRBJ2-7 | . | . | TRBV7-9 | TGTGCCAGCAGCGGGGGGACTGTCCCCAACGAGCAGTACTTC | CASSGGTVPNEQYF
TRBJ2-5 | . | TRBD2 | TRBV3-1/TRBV3-2 | TGTGCCAGCAGCCAAGACCTAGCGGGGGGGTTAGAGACCCAGTACTTC | CASSQDLAGGLETQYF
TRBJ2-7 | . | TRBD1 | TRBV28 | TGTGCCAGCAGTCCCCTCCCGGGCCAGGGGGCCTACGAGCAGTACTTC | CASSPLPGQGAYEQYF
TRBJ2-3 | . | . | TRBV5-4 | TGTGCCAGCAGCGGGGGACTCACCTCGACTTACACAGATACGCAGTATTTT | CASSGGLTSTYTDTQYF
TRBJ1-6 | . | . | TRBV10-3 | TGTGCCATCAGTGGCGGGGAAACCTATAATTCACCCCTCCACTTT | CAISGGETYNSPLHF
TRBJ2-3 | once | TRBD2 | TRBV28 | TGTGCCAGCAGTTCTCTAGCGGCAAACCTGGGAACAGATACGCAGTATTTT | CASSSLAANLGTDTQYF
TRBJ2-1 | . | TRBD1 | TRBV14 | TGTGCCAGCAGCTTCGGACAGGGATACAATGAGCAGTTCTTC | CASSFGQGYNEQFF
TRBJ2-7 | . | . | TRBV6-5 | TGTGCCAGCAGTTACGAGGGCTCCTACGAGCAGTACTTC | CASSYEGSYEQYF
TRBJ1-2 | . | . | TRBV5-6 | TGTGCCAGCAGCAGCGAGGGTGGAATGGACTATGGCTACACCTTC | CASSSEGGMDYGYTF
TRBJ2-5 | . | . | TRBV4-3 | TGCGCCAGCAGCCAAGAGGGGCTCCTAGAGACCCAGTACTTC | CASSQEGLLETQYF
TRBJ2-1 | . | . | TRBV5-1 | TGCGCCAGCAGCTTGAGGCTAGCACAGTCTCATGAGCAGTTCTTC | CASSLRLAQSHEQFF
TRBJ1-2 | few | . | TRBV5-1 | TGCGCCAGCCGTGAAGGGGAATATGGCTACACCTTC | CASREGEYGYTF
TRBJ2-7 | once | TRBD2 | TRBV15 | TGTGCCACCAGCAGAGAAGTAGCGGGAGTTCGAGAGCAGTACTTC | CATSREVAGVREQYF
TRBJ1-3 | few | TRBD1 | TRBV4-3 | TGCGCCAGCAGCCAAGTATTCCAGGGGGCTATGGGAAACACCATATATTTT | CASSQVFQGAMGNTIYF
TRBJ2-1 | . | TRBD2 | TRBV5-1 | TGCGCCAGCAGCTTGTTTAGCGGGGGGGCCGGAGAGCAGTTCTTC | CASSLFSGGAGEQFF
TRBJ2-7 | . | TRBD2 | TRBV6-1 | TGTGCCAGCAGTGAAGCGGGGCAGGGAGGGCACGAGCAGTACTTC | CASSEAGQGGHEQYF
TRBJ2-5 | . | . | TRBV2 | TGTGCCGGGAAGCAGTCTCGACTAGTCACGACCCAGTACTTC | CAGKQSRLVTTQYF
TRBJ2-4 | . | . | TRBV18 | TGTGCCAGCTCCTCACTGGGACCCGGGGGACGGGACATTCAGTACTTC | CASSSLGPGGRDIQYF
TRBJ1-1 | once | . | TRBV27 | TGTGCCAGCAGCCCATATTACAGGGCGAACACTGAAGCTTTCTTT | CASSPYYRANTEAFF
TRBJ2-5 | . | . | TRBV6-5 | TGTGCCAGCGACCACCGACCGTCGGGAGAGACCCAGTACTTC | CASDHRPSGETQYF
TRBJ1-4 | . | . | TRBV27 | TGTGCCAGCAGAGACGGGACATTAAATGAAAAACTGTTTTTT | CASRDGTLNEKLFF
TRBJ2-3 | . | TRBD2 | TRBV10-3 | TGTGCCATCAGCCGGACTAGCGTAGATCTAAGCACAGATACGCAGTATTTT | CAISRTSVDLSTDTQYF
TRBJ2-2 | . | . | TRBV7-8 | TGTGCCAGCAGCTTAGGTTTGGCGGACTGGTCGAACACCGGGGAGCTGTTTTTT | CASSLGLADWSNTGELFF
TRBJ2-7 | . | . | TRBV4-2 | TGTGCCAGCAGCCAAGATCGAACGGGAGAGGTCTACGAGCAGTACTTC | CASSQDRTGEVYEQYF
TRBJ2-1 | . | . | TRBV24-1 | TGTGCCACCAGTGATTTGCTGGGTAGCATTGATGAGCAGTTCTTC | CATSDLLGSIDEQFF
TRBJ1-6 | . | . | TRBV14 | TGTGCCAGCAGCCGGACAGTTTATAATTCACCCCTCCACTTT | CASSRTVYNSPLHF
TRBJ1-1 | few | . | TRBV28 | TGTGCCAGCAGTCCGCCCGGGGGGAGCACTGAAGCTTTCTTT | CASSPPGGSTEAFF
TRBJ1-3 | . | TRBD1 | TRBV3-1/TRBV3-2 | TGTGCCAGCAGCCAAGGACAGGGGGTTACCTCTGGAAACACCATATATTTT | CASSQGQGVTSGNTIYF
TRBJ2-1 | . | TRBD2 | TRBV7-2 | TGTGCCAGCAGCGCGACTAGCGGGGGGAACAATGAGCAGTTCTTC | CASSATSGGNNEQFF
TRBJ2-1 | few | TRBD2 | TRBV5-1 | TGCGCCAGCAGCGGGGGACTAGCGACCAATGAGCAGTTCTTC | CASSGGLATNEQFF
TRBJ2-5 | . | . | TRBV27 | TGTGCCAGCAGTTTCTCCCCGACAGGCCAAGAGACCCAGTACTTC | CASSFSPTGQETQYF
TRBJ1-1 | . | . | TRBV18 | TGTGCCAGCTCACGGGCGATCGCGGGTGCGCCTGTGAGTCTGAACACTGAAGCTTTCTTT | CASSRAIAGAPVSLNTEAFF
TRBJ2-3 | . | TRBD2 | TRBV15 | TGTGCCACCAGCAGAGATGAGCGGGGGACTTTCACAGATACGCAGTATTTT | CATSRDERGTFTDTQYF